Sequencing of this T cell receptor beta chain was carried out in a study of T-cell memory formation after mild COVID-19. Findings and caveats of the study: Memory sampled before infection contained some responding clones, suggesting cross-reactive memory joined. For contracting clones, CD4+ ones sat mainly in CM and EM, CD8+ in EMRA. CD4/CD8 balance characterized clones contracting day 15 to 85, and CD4+ skew characterized later expanders.

Germline-derived CDR1 and CDR2 are SGHRS and YFSETQ. The CDR3 runs to 13 residues. TCRdb used MiXCR to reprocess the 5' RACE reads, holding one entry per CDR3 protein. The table lists about 290,000 distinct CDR3 sequences, approximately 16% of them singletons. In this sample, this clonotype turned up many times. Its antigen is as yet unknown. The junction departs from the called germline gene at one end, perhaps through a read error. The V and J genes are TRBV5-1 and TRBJ2-5, with D perhaps matching TRBD1 (6 bases). The receptor comes from a man in his late teens or twenties who had mild COVID-19 (a few samples of this study predate the infection). Cell type and time point are not known. The sequenced sample consisted of PBMCs or a T cell subset sorted from them (not recorded which). CDR3 protein: CASTLTGSKTQYF. The CDR3 nucleotides are TGCGCCAGCACCTTGACAGGATCGAAGACCCAGTACTTC.